This TCR beta chain derives from a study of blood T cell repertoires in COVID-19. On the study more broadly: The United States, Italy and Spain supplied acute and convalescent COVID-19 samples. The analysed material was cDNA or gDNA that came from T cells, B-cell-depleted T cells, or PBMCs.

Which cohort a participant joined came from the clinical history participants gave. This clone turned up a few times. As originally analysed: The authors estimated nucleated cell counts from reference gene primer amplification. The protocol was immunoSEQ multiplex PCR, while the TCRdb copy is restricted to in-frame clones and leaves out a portion. That table furnishes V, J and clone size, whereas the DNA furnished D and trimming. Here the sample spans hundreds of thousands of clones, approximately 88% being singletons. J was trimmed by 1 base and V by 6 bases; bases with no gene match: 19. Germline V gives CDR1 MNHEY, CDR2 SVGEGT. The CDR3 contains 19 residues.

This chain joins TRBV6-2 or TRBV6-3 and TRBJ2-3, with 7 bases matching TRBD2. This receptor was identified in a middle-aged woman with acute COVID-19. The sample was PBMCs or T cells enriched from blood (not recorded which). The CDR3 sequence is CASSHSPSPSGRGTDTQYF. CDR3 DNA sequence: TGTGCCAGCAGCCACTCCCCTTCCCCTAGCGGCCGTGGCACAGATACGCAGTATTTT.